Following are 8 T cell receptor beta chains from one sample sequenced in a study of naive and memory T cell subsets (dated by TCRdb to 2015 to 2018). The library came from 5' RACE. TCRdb records Illumina MiSeq as the sequencer. The ligated cDNA was amplified by four rounds of PCR, in which nested alpha and beta constant region primers were used together with the SP2 primer. TCRdb itself trimmed the public reads at Q25 with fastp, ran MiXCR and retained productive beta chains. Rows with one shared CDR3 protein collapse into an entry with the most common genes and DNA. The table for this sample lists 55,000 to 65,000 distinct CDR3 sequences; approximately 8.5% of them were counted only once. 15% to 20% of the sample is in the top ten clones. The study reported a robust and sensitive protocol to amplify, sequence and analyze TCRs, based on 3' ligation of a UMI-containing oligonucleotide to TCR cDNA.

These receptors were obtained from a female donor in good health.

There are a few counts of this clonotype. The chain carries TRBV14 and TRBJ2-6; possible D gene TRBD1, 5 bases. This CDR3 comprises 15 residues. CDR1 SGHDN and CDR2 FVKESK come from the germline V gene. Between the trimmed V and J ends, which lost 6 bases and 0 bases, there was a span of 9 bases. CDR3 coding DNA: TGTGCCAGCAGTCGACAGCGCTCTGGGGCCAACGTCCTGACTTTC. It is translated as CASSRQRSGANVLTF. The full variable domain, in which reference TRBV14 and TRBJ2-6 provide the parts outside the CDR3, is EAGVTQFPSHSVIEKGQTVTLRCDPISGHDNLYWYRRVMGKEIKFLLHFVKESKQDESGMPNNRFLAERTGGTYSTLKVQPAELEDSGVYFCASSRQRSGANVLTFGAGSRLTVL.

This clonotype was detected many times. The chain is built from TRBV6-1 and TRBJ2-3; 10 nucleotides line up with TRBD2. Germline CDR1 and CDR2: MNHNS and SASEGT. The trim removed 2 bases at V and 2 bases at J, leaving 1 base unmatched. The CDR3 runs 15 residues. CDR3 region: CASSELAGATDTQYF. Here the CDR3 DNA reads TGTGCCAGCAGTGAACTAGCGGGGGCCACAGATACGCAGTATTTT.

The chain recombines TRBV5-1 with TRBJ2-6, with D unclear. CDR1 and CDR2 from the germline V gene are SGHRS and YFSETQ. The CDR3 is made up of 14 amino acids. Trimming stripped 5 bases from V and 0 bases from J, with 6 bases between. CDR3 nucleotide sequence: TGCGCCAGCAGAACGAGCTCTGGGGCCAACGTCCTGACTTTC. Its translation: CASRTSSGANVLTF.

This sequence joins TRBV4-1 and TRBJ2-1; 8 bases map to TRBD2. The CDR3 is 17 residues long. Germline trimming cut 0 bases from V and 4 bases from J; bases unmatched to any gene: 8. Germline V lookup: CDR1 MGHRA, CDR2 YSYEKL. The CDR3, as DNA: TGCGCCAGCAGCCAAGAGGTGGGCGGGGGGTTTTACAATGAGCAGTTCTTC. Translation gives CASSQEVGGGFYNEQFF.

Concerning this clonotype itself: A read error is possible here, since a much larger clone lies one base away. In DNA, the CDR3 is TGTGCCGGTAGAACCCGACAGGGCGAAGGGCAGCCCCAGCATTTT. Translated: CAGRTRQGEGQPQHF. The chain recombines TRBV19 with TRBJ1-5; 7 bases match TRBD1. CDR3 size: 15 residues. Germline values: CDR1 LNHDA, CDR2 SQIVND (reference sequence).

This clonotype has more than one count but fewer than ten. The chain joins TRBV4-1 to TRBJ1-1, with D perhaps TRBD1 (6 bases). Between the trimmed V and J ends, which lost 4 bases and 4 bases, there was a span of 22 bases. This CDR3 is built from 17 residues. Germline V gene data show CDR1 as MGHRA and CDR2 as YSYEKL. CDR3 bases: TGCGCCAGCAGCCGGGGGTACCTCGACAGGCCGAGCACTGAAGCTTTCTTT. Its protein product is CASSRGYLDRPSTEAFF.

This clonotype was recorded a few times. This chain joins TRBV24-1 and TRBJ1-4; possibly TRBD1 for D (5 bases). Germline CDR1 and CDR2: KGHDR and SFDVKD. The CDR3 runs to 15 residues. V dropped 2 bases and J dropped 10 bases, with 16 bases sitting between them. The CDR3 is CATSDSRDLSGKLFF. For the CDR3, the DNA is TGTGCCACCAGTGATTCGCGGGACCTTAGTGGAAAACTGTTTTTT.

The CDR3 loop reads CASGLGQEQETQYF. CDR3 bases: TGTGCTAGTGGTTTGGGACAGGAGCAAGAGACCCAGTACTTC. The chain combines TRBV12-5 with TRBJ2-5; maybe TRBD1 (6 bases). Per the germline V gene, CDR1 is LGHNT and CDR2 is FRNRAP. Between the trimmed V and J ends, which lost 1 base and 2 bases, there was a span of 8 bases. This CDR3 contains 14 residues. Looking up the rest from reference TRBV12-5 and TRBJ2-5 gives the full variable domain: DARVTQTPRHKVTEMGQEVTMRCQPILGHNTVFWYRQTMMQGLELLAYFRNRAPLDDSGMPKDRFSAEMPDATLATLKIQPSEPRDSAVYFCASGLGQEQETQYFGPGTRLLVL.